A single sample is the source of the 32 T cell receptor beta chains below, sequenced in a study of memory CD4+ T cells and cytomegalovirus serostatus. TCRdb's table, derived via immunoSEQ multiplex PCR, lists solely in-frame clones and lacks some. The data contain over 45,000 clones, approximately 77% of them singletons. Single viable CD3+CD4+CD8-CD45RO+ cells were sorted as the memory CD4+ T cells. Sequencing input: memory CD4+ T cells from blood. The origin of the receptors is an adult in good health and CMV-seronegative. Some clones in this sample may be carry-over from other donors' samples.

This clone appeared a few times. In DNA, the CDR3 is TGTGCCAGCACCGCTGCCGGGCCCCCGAACCATGAGCAGTTCTTC. Translation gives CASTAAGPPNHEQFF. The V call is TRBV28, the J call TRBJ2-1, with D hard to call. Per the germline V gene, CDR1 is MDHEN and CDR2 is SYDVKM. The CDR3 runs to 15 residues. Trimming cost V 7 bases and J 8 bases, with 21 bases left between them.

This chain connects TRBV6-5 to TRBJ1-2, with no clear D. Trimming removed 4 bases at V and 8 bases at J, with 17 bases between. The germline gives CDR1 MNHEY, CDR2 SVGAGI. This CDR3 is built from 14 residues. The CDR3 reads CASSSGDPGGGYTF. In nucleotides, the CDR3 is TGTGCCAGCAGTTCAGGAGATCCCGGTGGGGGCTACACCTTC.

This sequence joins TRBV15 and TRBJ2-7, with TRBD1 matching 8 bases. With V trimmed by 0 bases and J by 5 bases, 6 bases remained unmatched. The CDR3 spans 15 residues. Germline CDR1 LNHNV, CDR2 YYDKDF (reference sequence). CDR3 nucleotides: TGTGCCACCAGCAGAGACGACAGGGGATTTGACGAGCAGTACTTC. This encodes CATSRDDRGFDEQYF. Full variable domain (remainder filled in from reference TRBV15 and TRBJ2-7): DAMVIQNPRYQVTQFGKPVTLSCSQTLNHNVMYWYQQKSSQAPKLLFHYYDKDFNNEADTPDNFQSRRPNTSFCFLDIRSPGLGDTAMYLCATSRDDRGFDEQYFGPGTRLTVT.

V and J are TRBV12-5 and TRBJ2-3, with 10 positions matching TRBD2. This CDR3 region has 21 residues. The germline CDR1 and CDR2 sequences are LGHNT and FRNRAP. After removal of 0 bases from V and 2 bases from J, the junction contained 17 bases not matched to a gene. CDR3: CASGLVLGSGRAVSNTDTQYF. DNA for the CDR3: TGTGCTAGTGGTTTGGTACTTGGGAGCGGGAGGGCCGTAAGTAACACAGATACGCAGTATTTT.

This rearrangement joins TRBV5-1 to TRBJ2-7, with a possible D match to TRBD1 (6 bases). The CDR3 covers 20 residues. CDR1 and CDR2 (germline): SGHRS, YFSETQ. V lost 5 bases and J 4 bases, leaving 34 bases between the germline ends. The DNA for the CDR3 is TGCGCCAGCAGGGGTCTGCTGCAGGGAGAATCAAAACAGGGCAGGTACGAGCAGTACTTC. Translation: CASRGLLQGESKQGRYEQYF.

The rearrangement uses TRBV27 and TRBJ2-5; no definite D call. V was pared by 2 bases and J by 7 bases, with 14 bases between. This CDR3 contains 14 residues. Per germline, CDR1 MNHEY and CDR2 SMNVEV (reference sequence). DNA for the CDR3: TGTGCCAGCAGTTTAAGTTCCTCCGTCGGGACCCAGTACTTC. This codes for CASSLSSSVGTQYF.

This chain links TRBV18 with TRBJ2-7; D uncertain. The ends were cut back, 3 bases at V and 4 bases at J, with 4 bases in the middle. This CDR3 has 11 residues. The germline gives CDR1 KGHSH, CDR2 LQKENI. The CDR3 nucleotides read TGTGCCAGCTCACCCGAGTACGAGCAGTACTTC. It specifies CASSPEYEQYF.

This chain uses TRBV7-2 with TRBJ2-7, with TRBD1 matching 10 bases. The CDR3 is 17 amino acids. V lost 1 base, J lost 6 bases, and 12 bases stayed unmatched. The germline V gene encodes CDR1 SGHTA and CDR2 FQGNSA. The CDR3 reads CASSLGEGGDRGGEQYF. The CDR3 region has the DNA TGTGCCAGCAGCTTAGGGGAGGGTGGGGACAGGGGCGGCGAGCAGTACTTC.

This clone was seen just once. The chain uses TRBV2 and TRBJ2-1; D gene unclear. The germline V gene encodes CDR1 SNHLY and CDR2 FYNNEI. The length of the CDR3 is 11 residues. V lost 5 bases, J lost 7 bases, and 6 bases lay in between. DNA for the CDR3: TGTGCCAGCAGTACAGCTAATGAGCAGTTCTTC. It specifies CASSTANEQFF.

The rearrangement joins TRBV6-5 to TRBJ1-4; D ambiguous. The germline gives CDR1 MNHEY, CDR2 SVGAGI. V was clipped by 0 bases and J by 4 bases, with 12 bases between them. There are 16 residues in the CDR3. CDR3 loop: CASSYSMSRGNEKLFF. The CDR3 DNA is TGTGCCAGCAGTTACTCGATGAGTCGGGGTAATGAAAAACTGTTTTTT.

The CDR3 coding sequence is TGTGCCAGCAGTTTATTGGGACAGGAGGTTGGCTACACCTTC. Translated, it gives CASSLLGQEVGYTF. The chain carries TRBV28 and TRBJ1-2; TRBD1 matches 8 bases. Germline V gives CDR1 MDHEN, CDR2 SYDVKM. V shed 1 base and J 7 bases; nucleotides not matched to a gene: 5. This CDR3 region has 14 residues.

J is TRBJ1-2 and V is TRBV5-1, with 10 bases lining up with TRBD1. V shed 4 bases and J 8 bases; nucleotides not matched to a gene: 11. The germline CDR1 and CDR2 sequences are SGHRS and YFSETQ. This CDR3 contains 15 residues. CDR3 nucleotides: TGCGCCAGCAGCGTCTCGACAGGGGGCACAGAAGGCTACACCTTC. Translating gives CASSVSTGGTEGYTF.

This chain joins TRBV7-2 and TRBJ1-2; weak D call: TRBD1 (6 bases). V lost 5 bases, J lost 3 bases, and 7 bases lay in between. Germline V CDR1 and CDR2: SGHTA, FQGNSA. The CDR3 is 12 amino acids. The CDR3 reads CASSDRYYGYTF. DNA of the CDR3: TGTGCCAGCAGCGACAGGTACTATGGCTACACCTTC.

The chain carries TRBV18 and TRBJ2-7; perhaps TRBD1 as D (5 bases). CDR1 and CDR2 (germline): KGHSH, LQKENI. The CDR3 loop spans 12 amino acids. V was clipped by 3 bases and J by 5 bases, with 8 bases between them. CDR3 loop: CASSPQGNEQYF. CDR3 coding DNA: TGTGCCAGCTCACCCCAGGGTAACGAGCAGTACTTC. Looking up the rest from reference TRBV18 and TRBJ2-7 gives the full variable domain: NAGVMQNPRHLVRRRGQEARLRCSPMKGHSHVYWYRQLPEEGLKFMVYLQKENIIDESGMPKERFSAEFPKEGPSILRIQQVVRGDSAAYFCASSPQGNEQYFGPGTRLTVT.

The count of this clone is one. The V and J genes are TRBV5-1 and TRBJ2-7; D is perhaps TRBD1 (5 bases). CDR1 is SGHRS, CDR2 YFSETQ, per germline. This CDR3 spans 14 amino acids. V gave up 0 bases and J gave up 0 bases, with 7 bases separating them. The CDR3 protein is CASSLGQRSYEQYF. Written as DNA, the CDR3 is TGCGCCAGCAGCTTGGGACAGCGCTCCTACGAGCAGTACTTC.

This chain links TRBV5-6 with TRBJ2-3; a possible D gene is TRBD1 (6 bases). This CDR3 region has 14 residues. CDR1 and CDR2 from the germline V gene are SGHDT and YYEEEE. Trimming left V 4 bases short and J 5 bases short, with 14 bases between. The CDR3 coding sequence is TGTGCCAGCAGCCACCGGGACACCTTAGATACGCAGTATTTT. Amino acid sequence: CASSHRDTLDTQYF.

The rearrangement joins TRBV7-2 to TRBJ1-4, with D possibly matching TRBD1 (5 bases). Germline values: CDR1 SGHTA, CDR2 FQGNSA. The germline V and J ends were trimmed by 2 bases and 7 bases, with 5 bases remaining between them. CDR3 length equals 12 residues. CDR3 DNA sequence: TGTGCCAGCAGCTTAAGGGGTGAAAAACTGTTTTTT. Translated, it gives CASSLRGEKLFF.

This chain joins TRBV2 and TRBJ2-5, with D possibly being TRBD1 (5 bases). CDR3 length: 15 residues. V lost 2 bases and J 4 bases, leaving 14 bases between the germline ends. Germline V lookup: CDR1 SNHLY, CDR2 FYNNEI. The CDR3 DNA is TGTGCCAGCAGTGAAAAGGGCAGGGAAGGAGAGACCCAGTACTTC. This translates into CASSEKGREGETQYF.

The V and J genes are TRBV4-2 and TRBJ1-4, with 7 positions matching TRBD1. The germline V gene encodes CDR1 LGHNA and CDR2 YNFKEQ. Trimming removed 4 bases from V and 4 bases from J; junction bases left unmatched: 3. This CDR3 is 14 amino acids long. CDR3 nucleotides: TGTGCCAGCAGCCTGGGACAGCATAATGAAAAACTGTTTTTT. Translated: CASSLGQHNEKLFF.

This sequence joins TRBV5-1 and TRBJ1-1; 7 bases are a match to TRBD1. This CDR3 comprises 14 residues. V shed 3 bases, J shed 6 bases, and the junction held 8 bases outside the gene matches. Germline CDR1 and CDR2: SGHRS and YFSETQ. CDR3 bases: TGCGCCAGCAGCTCCGGAACTCAGGGGGCTGAAGCTTTCTTT. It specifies CASSSGTQGAEAFF.

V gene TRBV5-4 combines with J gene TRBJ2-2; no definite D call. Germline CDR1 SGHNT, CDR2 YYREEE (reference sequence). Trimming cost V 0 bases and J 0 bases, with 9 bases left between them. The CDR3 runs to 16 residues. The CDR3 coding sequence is TGTGCCAGCAGCTTGGATTCAGACGCGAACACCGGGGAGCTGTTTTTT. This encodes CASSLDSDANTGELFF.

As DNA, the CDR3 is TGTGCCAGCAGCCTGACACCTAACACTGAAGCTTTCTTT. Translating it yields CASSLTPNTEAFF. The chain recombines TRBV11-3 with TRBJ1-1; D gene unclear. The CDR3 is 13 residues long. V was clipped by 5 bases and J by 2 bases, with 9 bases between them. CDR1 and CDR2 (germline): SGHNT, YENEEA.

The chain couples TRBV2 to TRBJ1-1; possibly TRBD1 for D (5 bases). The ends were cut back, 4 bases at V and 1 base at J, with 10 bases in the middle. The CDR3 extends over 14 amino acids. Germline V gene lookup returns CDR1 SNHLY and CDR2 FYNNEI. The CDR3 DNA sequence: TGTGCCAGCAGTGTAGGGGTGTCGAACACTGAAGCTTTCTTT. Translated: CASSVGVSNTEAFF.

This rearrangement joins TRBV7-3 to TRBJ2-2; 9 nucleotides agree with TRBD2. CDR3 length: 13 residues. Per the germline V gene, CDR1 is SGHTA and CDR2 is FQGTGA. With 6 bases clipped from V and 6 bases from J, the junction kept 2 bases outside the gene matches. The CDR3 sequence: CASRLAGAGELFF. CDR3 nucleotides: TGTGCCAGCAGGTTAGCGGGAGCCGGGGAGCTGTTTTTT.

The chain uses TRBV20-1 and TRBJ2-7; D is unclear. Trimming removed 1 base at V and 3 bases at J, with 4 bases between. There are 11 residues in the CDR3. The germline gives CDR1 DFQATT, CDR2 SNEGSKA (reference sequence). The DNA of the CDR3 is TGCAGTGCTAGAGTGGACTACGAGCAGTACTTC. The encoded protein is CSARVDYEQYF.

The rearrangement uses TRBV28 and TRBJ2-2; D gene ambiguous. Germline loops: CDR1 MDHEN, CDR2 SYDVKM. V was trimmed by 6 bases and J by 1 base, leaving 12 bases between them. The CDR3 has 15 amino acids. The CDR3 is CASRPGPRNTGELFF. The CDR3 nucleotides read TGTGCCAGCAGGCCTGGGCCCAGGAACACCGGGGAGCTGTTTTTT.

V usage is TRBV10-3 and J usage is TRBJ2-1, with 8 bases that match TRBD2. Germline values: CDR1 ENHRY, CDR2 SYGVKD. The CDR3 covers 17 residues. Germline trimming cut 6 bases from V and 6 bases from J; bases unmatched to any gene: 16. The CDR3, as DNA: TGTGCCATCAGGGGGAACCCCACGGGAGGGGTGGGCAATGAGCAGTTCTTC. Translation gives CAIRGNPTGGVGNEQFF.

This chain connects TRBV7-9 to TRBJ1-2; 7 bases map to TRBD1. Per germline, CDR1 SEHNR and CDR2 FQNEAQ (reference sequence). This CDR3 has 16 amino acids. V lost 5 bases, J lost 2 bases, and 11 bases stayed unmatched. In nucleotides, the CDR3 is TGTGCCAGCAGCCCCGCCTTAGGGACAGACAACTATGGCTACACCTTC. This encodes CASSPALGTDNYGYTF.

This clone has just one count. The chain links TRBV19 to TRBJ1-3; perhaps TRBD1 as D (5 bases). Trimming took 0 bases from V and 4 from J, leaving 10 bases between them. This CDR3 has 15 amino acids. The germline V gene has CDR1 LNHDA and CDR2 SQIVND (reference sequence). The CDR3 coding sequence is TGTGCCAGTAGTATAGACCGGGACGCCGGAAACACCATATATTTT. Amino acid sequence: CASSIDRDAGNTIYF. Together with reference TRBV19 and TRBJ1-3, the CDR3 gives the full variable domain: DGGITQSPKYLFRKEGQNVTLSCEQNLNHDAMYWYRQDPGQGLRLIYYSQIVNDFQKGDIAEGYSVSREKKESFPLTVTSAQKNPTAFYLCASSIDRDAGNTIYFGEGSWLTVV.

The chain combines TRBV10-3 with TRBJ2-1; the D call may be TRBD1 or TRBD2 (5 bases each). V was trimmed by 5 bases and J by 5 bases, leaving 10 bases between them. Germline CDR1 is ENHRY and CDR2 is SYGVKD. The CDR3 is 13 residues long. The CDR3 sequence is CAISRDRNNEQFF. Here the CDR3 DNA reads TGTGCCATCAGTCGGGACCGCAACAATGAGCAGTTCTTC.

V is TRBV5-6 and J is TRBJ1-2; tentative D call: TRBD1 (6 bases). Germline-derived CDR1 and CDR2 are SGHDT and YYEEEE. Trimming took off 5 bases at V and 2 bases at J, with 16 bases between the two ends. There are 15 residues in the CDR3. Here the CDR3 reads CASRIQGGGNYGYTF. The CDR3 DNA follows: TGTGCCAGCAGGATACAGGGAGGGGGAAACTATGGCTACACCTTC.

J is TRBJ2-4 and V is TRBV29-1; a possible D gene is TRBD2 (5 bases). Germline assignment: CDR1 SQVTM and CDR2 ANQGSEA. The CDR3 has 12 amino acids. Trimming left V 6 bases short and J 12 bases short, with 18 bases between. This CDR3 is CSVLVGGPTQYF. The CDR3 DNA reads TGCAGCGTCCTAGTCGGAGGCCCCACTCAGTACTTC.